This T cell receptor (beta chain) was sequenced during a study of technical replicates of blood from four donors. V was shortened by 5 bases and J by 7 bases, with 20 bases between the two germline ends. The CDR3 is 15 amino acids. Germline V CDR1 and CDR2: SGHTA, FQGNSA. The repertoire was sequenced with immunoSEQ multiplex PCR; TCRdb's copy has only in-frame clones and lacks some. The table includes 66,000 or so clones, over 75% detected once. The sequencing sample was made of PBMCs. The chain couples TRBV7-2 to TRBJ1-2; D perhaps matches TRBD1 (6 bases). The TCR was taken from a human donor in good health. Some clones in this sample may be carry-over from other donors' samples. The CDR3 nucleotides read TGTGCCAGCAGCCCACAAATTACAGGGTTTGGTGGCTACACCTTC. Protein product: CASSPQITGFGGYTF.